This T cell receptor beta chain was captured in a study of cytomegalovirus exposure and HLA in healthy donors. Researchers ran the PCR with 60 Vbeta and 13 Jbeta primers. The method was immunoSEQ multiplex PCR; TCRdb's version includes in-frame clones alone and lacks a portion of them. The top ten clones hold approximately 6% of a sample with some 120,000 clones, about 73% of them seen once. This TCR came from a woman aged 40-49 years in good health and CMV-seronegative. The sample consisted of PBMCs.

CDR3 in amino acids: CASSPRRGTEAFF. CDR3 nucleotides: TGTGCCAGCAGTCCCCGCAGGGGCACTGAAGCTTTCTTT. The J gene is TRBJ1-1, the V gene TRBV28, with a weak D call TRBD1 (6 bases). Germline V gives CDR1 MDHEN, CDR2 SYDVKM. This CDR3 has 13 amino acids. V was pared by 5 bases and J by 4 bases, with 11 bases between.